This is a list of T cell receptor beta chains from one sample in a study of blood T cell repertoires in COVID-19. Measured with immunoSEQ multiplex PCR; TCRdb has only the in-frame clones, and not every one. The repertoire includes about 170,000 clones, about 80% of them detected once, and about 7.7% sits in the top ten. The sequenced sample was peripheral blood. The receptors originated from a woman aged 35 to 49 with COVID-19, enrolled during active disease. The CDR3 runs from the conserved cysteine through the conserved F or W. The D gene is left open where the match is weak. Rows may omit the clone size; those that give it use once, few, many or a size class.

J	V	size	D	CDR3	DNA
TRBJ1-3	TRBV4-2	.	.	CASSQSVPGNTIYF	TGTGCCAGCAGCCAAAGCGTGCCCGGAAACACCATATATTTT
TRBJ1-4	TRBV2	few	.	CASSDRGSSEMGILFF	TGTGCCAGCAGTGACAGGGGTTCCTCGGAAATGGGTATATTGTTTTTT
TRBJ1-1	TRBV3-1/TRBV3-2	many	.	CASSQGGREAFF	TGTGCCAGCAGCCAAGGTGGGAGGGAAGCTTTCTTT
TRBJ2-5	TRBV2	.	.	CASSATDTQETQYF	TGTGCCAGCAGTGCCACCGACACCCAAGAGACCCAGTACTTC
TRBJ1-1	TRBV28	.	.	CASSLFVNTEAFF	TGTGCCAGCAGTTTATTCGTGAACACTGAAGCTTTCTTT
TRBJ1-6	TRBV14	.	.	CASSQNQGFLSPLHF	TGTGCCAGCAGCCAAAACCAGGGTTTCCTCTCACCCCTCCACTTT
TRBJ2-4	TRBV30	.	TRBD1	CAWRTGAAKNIQYF	TGTGCCTGGAGGACAGGGGCGGCCAAAAACATTCAGTACTTC
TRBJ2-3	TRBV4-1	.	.	CASSRSLGDTQYF	TGCGCCAGCAGCCGATCCCTAGGAGATACGCAGTATTTT
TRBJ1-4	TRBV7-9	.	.	CASADRAGEKLFF	TGTGCCAGCGCGGACAGAGCGGGGGAAAAACTGTTTTTT
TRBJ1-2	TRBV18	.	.	CASSPNSNNYGYTF	TGTGCCAGCTCACCAAACAGCAATAACTATGGCTACACCTTC
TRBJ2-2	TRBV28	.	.	CASRALRGGGPYTGELFF	TGTGCCAGCAGGGCTCTGAGGGGGGGAGGGCCCTACACCGGGGAGCTGTTTTTT
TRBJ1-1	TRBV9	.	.	CASSVGQYTEAFF	TGTGCCAGCAGCGTAGGACAGTACACTGAAGCTTTCTTT
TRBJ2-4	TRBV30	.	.	CAWDGTGSKNIQYF	TGTGCCTGGGACGGAACAGGCTCCAAAAACATTCAGTACTTC
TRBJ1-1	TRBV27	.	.	CASSYRAASTEAFF	TGTGCCAGCAGTTACAGGGCCGCCAGCACTGAAGCTTTCTTT
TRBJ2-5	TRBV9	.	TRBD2	CASSQAGGGPGETQYF	TGTGCCAGCAGCCAAGCGGGAGGAGGACCGGGGGAGACCCAGTACTTC
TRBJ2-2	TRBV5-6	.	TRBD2	CASSRTSPGELFF	TGTGCCAGCAGCAGGACTAGCCCCGGGGAGCTGTTTTTT
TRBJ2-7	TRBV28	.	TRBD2	CASSLTAGGRVYEQYF	TGTGCCAGCAGTTTAACGGCGGGAGGTAGAGTCTACGAGCAGTACTTC
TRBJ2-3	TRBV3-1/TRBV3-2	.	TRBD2	CASSQLAGGITDTQYF	TGTGCCAGCAGCCAACTAGCGGGGGGGATCACAGATACGCAGTATTTT
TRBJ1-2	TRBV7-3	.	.	CASSLMPRTDYGYTF	TGTGCCAGCAGCTTAATGCCAAGGACTGACTATGGCTACACCTTC
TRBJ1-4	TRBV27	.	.	CASSPLGASNEKLFF	TGTGCCAGCAGCCCCCTAGGGGCTTCTAATGAAAAACTGTTTTTT
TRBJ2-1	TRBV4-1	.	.	CASSQEEEGTYNEQFF	TGCGCCAGCAGCCAAGAAGAGGAGGGAACCTACAATGAGCAGTTCTTC
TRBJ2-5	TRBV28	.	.	CASSLNLARRVAETQYF	TGTGCCAGCAGTCTTAACTTGGCCCGAAGAGTAGCCGAGACCCAGTACTTC
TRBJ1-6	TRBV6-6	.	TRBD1	CASSYLGQSNSPLHF	TGTGCCAGCAGTTACCTGGGACAGTCTAATTCACCCCTCCACTTT
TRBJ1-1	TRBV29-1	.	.	CSVDEGAFF	TGCAGCGTTGATGAGGGAGCTTTCTTT
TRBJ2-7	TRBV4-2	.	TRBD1	CASSRPGQIMYEQYF	TGTGCCAGCAGCCGGCCGGGACAGATTATGTACGAGCAGTACTTC
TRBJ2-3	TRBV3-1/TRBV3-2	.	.	CASSQEFDYSTDTQYF	TGTGCCAGCAGCCAAGAGTTCGACTATAGCACAGATACGCAGTATTTT
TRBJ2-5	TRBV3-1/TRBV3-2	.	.	CASSQDHYRETQYF	TGTGCCAGCAGCCAAGATCATTATCGGGAGACCCAGTACTTC
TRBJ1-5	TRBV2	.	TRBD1	CAGRQGDESNQPQHF	TGTGCCGGGAGACAGGGGGATGAAAGCAATCAGCCCCAGCATTTT
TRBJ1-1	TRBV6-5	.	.	CASSYGPGWTEAFF	TGTGCCAGCTCCTACGGTCCGGGTTGGACTGAAGCTTTCTTT
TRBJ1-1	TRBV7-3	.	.	CASSLMRASEAFF	TGTGCCAGCAGCTTAATGAGAGCATCTGAAGCTTTCTTT
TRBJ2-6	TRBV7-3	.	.	CASSVQGPPGANVLTF	TGTGCCAGCAGCGTCCAGGGTCCCCCTGGGGCCAACGTCCTGACTTTC
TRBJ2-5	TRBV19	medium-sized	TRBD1	CASSIADRAQETQYF	TGTGCCAGTAGTATAGCCGACAGGGCACAAGAGACCCAGTACTTC
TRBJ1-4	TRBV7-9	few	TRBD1	CASSARQGYEKLFF	TGTGCCAGCAGCGCAAGACAGGGGTATGAAAAACTGTTTTTT
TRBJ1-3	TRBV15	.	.	CATSRDPPHSGNTIYF	TGTGCCACCAGCAGAGATCCCCCCCACTCTGGAAACACCATATATTTT
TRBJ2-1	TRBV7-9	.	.	CASSLVGTGYNEQFF	TGTGCCAGCAGCTTAGTTGGTACGGGTTACAATGAGCAGTTCTTC